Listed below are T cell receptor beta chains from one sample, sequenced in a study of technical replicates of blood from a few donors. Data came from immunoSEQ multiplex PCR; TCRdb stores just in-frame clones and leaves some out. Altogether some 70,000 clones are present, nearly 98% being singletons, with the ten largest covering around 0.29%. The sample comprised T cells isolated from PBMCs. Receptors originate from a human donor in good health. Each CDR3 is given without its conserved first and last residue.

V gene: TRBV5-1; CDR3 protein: ASSLEVPYEQY
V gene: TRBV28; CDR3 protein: ASSFWGGRTDTQY
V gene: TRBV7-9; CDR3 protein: ASSLINEVGELF
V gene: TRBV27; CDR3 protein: ASSLTGHQPQH
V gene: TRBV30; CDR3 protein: AWSGAGGISYEQY
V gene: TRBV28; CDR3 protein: ASSPRGRVNTEAF
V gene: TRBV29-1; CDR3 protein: SVEDRGLKTEAF
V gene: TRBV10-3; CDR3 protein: AISDSSGNTIY
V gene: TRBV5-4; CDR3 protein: ASSSSWTSGSYEQY
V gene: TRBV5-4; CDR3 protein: ASSKGTGGYNEQF
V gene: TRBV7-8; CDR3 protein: ASSTRLAAPATDTQY
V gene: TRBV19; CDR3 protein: ASTGSAALGYT
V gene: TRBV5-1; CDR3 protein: ASSLSQGLLEQY
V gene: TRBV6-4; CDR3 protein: ASSDSGKSTDTQY
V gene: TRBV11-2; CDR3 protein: ASSENRYPAKNIQY
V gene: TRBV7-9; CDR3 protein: ASSLVASGSSYNEQF
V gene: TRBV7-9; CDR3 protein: ASIGGKNTEAF
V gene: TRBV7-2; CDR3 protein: ASSLARMGSSYEQY
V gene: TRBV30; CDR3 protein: AWSVLGEETQY
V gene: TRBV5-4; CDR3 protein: ASSLAYGSDTGELF
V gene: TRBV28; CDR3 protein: ASKTGLYNEQF
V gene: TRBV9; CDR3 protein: ASSVVATSGTQQF
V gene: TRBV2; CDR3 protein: ARGEGLISYEQY
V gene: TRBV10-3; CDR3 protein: AISGTGNTEAF
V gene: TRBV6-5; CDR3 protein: AIRGVGTEQF
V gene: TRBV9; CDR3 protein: ASSQGLIGPQH
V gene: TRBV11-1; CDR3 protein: ASSLALSSLRQY